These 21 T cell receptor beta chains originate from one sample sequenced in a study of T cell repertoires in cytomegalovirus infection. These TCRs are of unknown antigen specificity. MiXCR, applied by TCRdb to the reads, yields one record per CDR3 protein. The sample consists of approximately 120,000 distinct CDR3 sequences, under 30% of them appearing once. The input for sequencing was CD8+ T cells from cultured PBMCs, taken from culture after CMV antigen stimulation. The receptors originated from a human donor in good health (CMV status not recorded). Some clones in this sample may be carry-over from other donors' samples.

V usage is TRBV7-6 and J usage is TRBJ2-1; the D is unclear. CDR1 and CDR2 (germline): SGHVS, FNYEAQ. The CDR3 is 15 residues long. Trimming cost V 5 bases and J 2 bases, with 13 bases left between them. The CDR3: CASSPVGFPYNEQFF. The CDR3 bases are TGTGCCAGCAGCCCCGTCGGATTTCCCTACAATGAGCAGTTCTTC. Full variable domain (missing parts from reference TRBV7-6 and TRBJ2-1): GAGVSQSPRYKVTKRGQDVALRCDPISGHVSLYWYRQALGQGPEFLTYFNYEAQQDKSGLPNDRFSAERPEGSISTLTIQRTEQRDSAMYRCASSPVGFPYNEQFFGPGTRLTVL.

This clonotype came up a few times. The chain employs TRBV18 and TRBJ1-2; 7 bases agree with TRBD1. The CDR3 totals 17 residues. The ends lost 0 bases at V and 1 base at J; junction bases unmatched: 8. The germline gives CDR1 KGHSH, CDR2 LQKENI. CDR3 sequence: CASSPPLFAGGNYGYTF. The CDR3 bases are TGTGCCAGCTCACCACCCCTTTTTGCAGGGGGTAACTATGGCTACACCTTC.

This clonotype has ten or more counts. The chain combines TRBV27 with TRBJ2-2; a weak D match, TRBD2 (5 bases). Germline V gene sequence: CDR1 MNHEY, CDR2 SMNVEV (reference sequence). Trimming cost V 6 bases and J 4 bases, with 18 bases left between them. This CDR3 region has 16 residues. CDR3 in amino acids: CASSDLAPPLTGELFF. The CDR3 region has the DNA TGTGCCAGCAGCGATCTAGCACCGCCGCTCACCGGGGAGCTGTTTTTT.

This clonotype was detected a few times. CDR3 loop: CASSQVTVQGDEADTQYF. The DNA of the CDR3 is TGCGCCAGCAGCCAAGTAACCGTACAGGGGGACGAGGCAGATACGCAGTATTTT. The rearrangement joins TRBV4-1 to TRBJ2-3, with 8 bases that match TRBD1. The V gene's germline CDR1 is MGHRA and CDR2 YSYEKL. V lost 1 base to trimming and J lost 4 bases; unmatched junction nucleotides: 13. CDR3 size: 18 residues.

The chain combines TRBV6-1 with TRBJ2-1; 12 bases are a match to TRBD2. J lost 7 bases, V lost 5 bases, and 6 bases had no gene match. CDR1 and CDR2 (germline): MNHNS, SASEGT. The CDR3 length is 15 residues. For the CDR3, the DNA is TGTGCCAGCAGTCTAGCGGGGGGGCCGAGGAATGAGCAGTTCTTC. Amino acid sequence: CASSLAGGPRNEQFF.

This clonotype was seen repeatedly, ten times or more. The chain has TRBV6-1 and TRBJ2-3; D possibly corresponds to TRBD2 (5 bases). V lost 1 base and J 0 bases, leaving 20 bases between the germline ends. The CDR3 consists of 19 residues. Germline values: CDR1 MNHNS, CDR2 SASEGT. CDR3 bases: TGTGCCAGCAGTGAAGAGGGAGCAGGTACTACACCTAGCACAGATACGCAGTATTTT. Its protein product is CASSEEGAGTTPSTDTQYF.

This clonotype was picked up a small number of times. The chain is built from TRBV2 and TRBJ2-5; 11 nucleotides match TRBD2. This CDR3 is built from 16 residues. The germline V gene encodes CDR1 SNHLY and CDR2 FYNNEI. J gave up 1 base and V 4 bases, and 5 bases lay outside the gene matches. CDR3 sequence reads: CASSAGTSGLQETQYF. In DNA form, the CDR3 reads TGTGCCAGCAGTGCTGGGACTAGCGGACTCCAAGAGACCCAGTACTTC.

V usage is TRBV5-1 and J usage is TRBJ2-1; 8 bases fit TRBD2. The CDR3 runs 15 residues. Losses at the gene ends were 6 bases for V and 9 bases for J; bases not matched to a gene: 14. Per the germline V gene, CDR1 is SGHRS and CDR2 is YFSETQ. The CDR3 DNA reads TGCGCCAGCAAACTTCTTGGCGGGGGGCATGGTGAGCAGTTCTTC. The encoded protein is CASKLLGGGHGEQFF. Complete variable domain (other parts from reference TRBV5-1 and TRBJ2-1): KAGVTQTPRYLIKTRGQQVTLSCSPISGHRSVSWYQQTPGQGLQFLFEYFSETQRNKGNFPGRFSGRQFSNSRSEMNVSTLELGDSALYLCASKLLGGGHGEQFFGPGTRLTVL.

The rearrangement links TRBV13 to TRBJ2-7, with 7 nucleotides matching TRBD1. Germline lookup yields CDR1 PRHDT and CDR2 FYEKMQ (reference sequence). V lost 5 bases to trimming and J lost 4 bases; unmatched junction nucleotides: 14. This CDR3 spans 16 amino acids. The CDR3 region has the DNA TGTGCCAGCAGCCTAAGGGGGACAGAGACTACGTACGAGCAGTACTTC. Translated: CASSLRGTETTYEQYF.

The CDR3 loop is CASSFFGGSNEKLFF. CDR3 coding DNA: TGTGCCAGCAGTTTTTTCGGGGGGTCTAATGAAAAACTGTTTTTT. The chain combines TRBV27 with TRBJ1-4, with D possibly being TRBD1 (5 bases). The CDR3 length is 15 residues. Trimming cost V 3 bases and J 3 bases, with 11 bases left between them. Germline V gene data show CDR1 as MNHEY and CDR2 as SMNVEV (reference sequence).

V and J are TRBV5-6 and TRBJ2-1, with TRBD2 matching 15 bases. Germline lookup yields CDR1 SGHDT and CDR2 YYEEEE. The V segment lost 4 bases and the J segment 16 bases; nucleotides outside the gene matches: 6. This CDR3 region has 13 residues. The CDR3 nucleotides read TGTGCCAGCAGCGCCTGGACTAGCGGGGGGGTCTTCTTC. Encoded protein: CASSAWTSGGVFF.

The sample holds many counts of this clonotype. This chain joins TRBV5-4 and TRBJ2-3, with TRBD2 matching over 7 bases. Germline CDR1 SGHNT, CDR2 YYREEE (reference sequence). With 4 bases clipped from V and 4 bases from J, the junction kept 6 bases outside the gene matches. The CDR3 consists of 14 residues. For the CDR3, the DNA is TGTGCCAGCAGCGGAACGACTAGCCCAGATACGCAGTATTTT. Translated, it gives CASSGTTSPDTQYF.

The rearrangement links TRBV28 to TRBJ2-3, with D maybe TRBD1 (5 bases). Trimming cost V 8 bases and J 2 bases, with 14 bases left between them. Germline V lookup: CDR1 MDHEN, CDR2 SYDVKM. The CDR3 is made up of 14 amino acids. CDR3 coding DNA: TGTGCCAGCCGGAGATGGGGCTACACAGATACGCAGTATTTT. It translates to CASRRWGYTDTQYF.

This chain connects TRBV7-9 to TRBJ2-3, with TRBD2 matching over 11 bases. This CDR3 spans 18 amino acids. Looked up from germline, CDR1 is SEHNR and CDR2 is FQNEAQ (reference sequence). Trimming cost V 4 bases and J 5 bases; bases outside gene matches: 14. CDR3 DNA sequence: TGTGCCAGCAGCTCCCGGACTAGCGGGTCCATCCAGGGAGATACGCAGTATTTT. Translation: CASSSRTSGSIQGDTQYF.

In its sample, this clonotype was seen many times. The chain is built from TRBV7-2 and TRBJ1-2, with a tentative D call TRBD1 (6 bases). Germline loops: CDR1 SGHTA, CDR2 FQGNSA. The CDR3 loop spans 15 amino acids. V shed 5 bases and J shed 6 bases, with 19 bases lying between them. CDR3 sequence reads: CASSLSRGSYDGYTF. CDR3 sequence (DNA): TGTGCCAGCAGCCTTAGTAGGGGGAGTTACGATGGCTACACCTTC.

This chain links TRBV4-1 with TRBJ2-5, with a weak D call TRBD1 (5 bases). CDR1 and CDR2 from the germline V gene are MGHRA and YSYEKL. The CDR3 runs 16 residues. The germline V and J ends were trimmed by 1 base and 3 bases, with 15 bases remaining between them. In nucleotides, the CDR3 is TGCGCCAGCAGCCAAGTTCCAGGGAACGTAAAAGAGACCCAGTACTTC. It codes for CASSQVPGNVKETQYF.

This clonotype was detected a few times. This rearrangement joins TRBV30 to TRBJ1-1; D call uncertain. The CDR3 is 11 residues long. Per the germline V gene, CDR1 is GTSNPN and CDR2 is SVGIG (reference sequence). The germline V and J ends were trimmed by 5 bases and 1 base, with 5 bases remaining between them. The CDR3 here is CAWGRNTEAFF. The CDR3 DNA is TGTGCCTGGGGGAGGAACACTGAAGCTTTCTTT.

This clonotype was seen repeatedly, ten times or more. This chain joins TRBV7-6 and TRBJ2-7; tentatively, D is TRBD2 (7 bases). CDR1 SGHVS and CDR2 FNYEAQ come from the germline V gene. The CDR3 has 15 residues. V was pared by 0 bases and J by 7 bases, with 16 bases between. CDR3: CASSLASGGPGEQYF. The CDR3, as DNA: TGTGCCAGCAGCTTAGCGTCGGGGGGCCCTGGGGAGCAGTACTTC.

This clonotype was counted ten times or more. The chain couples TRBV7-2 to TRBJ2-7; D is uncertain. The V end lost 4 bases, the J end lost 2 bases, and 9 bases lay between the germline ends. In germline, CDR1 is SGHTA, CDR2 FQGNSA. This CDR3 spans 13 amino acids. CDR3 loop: CASSWEPTYEQYF. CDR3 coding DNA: TGTGCCAGCAGCTGGGAACCAACCTACGAGCAGTACTTC.

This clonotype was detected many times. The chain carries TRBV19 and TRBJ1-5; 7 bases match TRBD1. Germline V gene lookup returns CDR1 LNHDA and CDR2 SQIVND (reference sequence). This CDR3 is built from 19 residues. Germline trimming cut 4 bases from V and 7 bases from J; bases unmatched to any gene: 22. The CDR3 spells CASSNDRARVLSPSQPQHF. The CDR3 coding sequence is TGTGCCAGTAGTAATGACAGGGCGAGGGTTTTATCCCCAAGCCAGCCCCAGCATTTT.

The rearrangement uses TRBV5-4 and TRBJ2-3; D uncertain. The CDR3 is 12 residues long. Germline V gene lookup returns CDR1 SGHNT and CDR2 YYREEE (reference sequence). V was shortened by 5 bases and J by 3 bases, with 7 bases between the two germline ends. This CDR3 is CASSQTTDTQYF. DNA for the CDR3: TGTGCCAGCAGTCAGACGACAGATACGCAGTATTTT. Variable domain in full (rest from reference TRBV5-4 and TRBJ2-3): ETGVTQSPTHLIKTRGQQVTLRCSSQSGHNTVSWYQQALGQGPQFIFQYYREEENGRGNFPPRFSGLQFPNYSSELNVNALELDDSALYLCASSQTTDTQYFGPGTRLTVL.